Following are 8 T cell receptor beta chains from one sample sequenced in a study of CD8+CD57+ T cells in acquired aplastic anemia. Previously, flow cytometry had revealed CD8+CD57+ cell expansion in the patients chosen for sequencing. Genomic DNA constituted the template upon which TCR beta VDJ and CDR3 profiling was performed. TCRdb ran MiXCR on the reads and lists one entry per CDR3 protein. The data show approximately 250,000 distinct CDR3 sequences, with approximately 82% seen just once and 35% to 50% held by the top ten. The sequenced material came from sorted CD4+, CD8+, or CD8+CD57+ T cells (not recorded which) from PBMCs. These receptors were taken from a human donor with aplastic anemia.

The genes are TRBV11-3 and TRBJ2-7; D is uncertain. Trimming cost V 6 bases and J 7 bases, with 13 bases left between them. CDR1 is SGHNT, CDR2 YENEEA, per germline. The CDR3 is made up of 12 amino acids. This CDR3 reads CASSEWGSEQYV. The DNA of the CDR3 is TGTGCCAGCAGTGAATGGGGTTCGGAGCAGTACGTC.

Here the CDR3 reads CASSFRRRGLSDGYTF. In DNA, the CDR3 is TGTGCCAGCAGCTTTCGGAGAAGGGGCTTGAGCGATGGCTACACCTTC. The genes are TRBV7-6 and TRBJ1-2, with D perhaps matching TRBD1 (5 bases). Looked up from germline, CDR1 is SGHVS and CDR2 is FNYEAQ. V shed 3 bases and J shed 6 bases, with 20 bases lying between them. This CDR3 is built from 16 residues.

This clonotype has a handful of counts. The DNA of the CDR3 is TGTGCCAGCAGCTTGAGTTCCTATAATTCACCCCACCACTTCTTT. It translates to CASSLSSYNSPHHFF. This chain links TRBV7-6 with TRBJ1-1; no clear D. CDR3 length: 15 residues. Deletions cut 3 bases from V and 14 bases from J, with 25 bases between. Germline V lookup: CDR1 SGHVS, CDR2 FNYEAQ.

The chain uses TRBV11-3 and TRBJ2-1; maybe TRBD1 (5 bases). Germline V gives CDR1 SGHNT, CDR2 YENEEA. The CDR3 sequence is 16 residues long. Trimming took 0 bases from V and 8 from J, leaving 17 bases between them. The CDR3 region has the DNA TGTGCCAGCAGCTTAGAGGTGACAGACGGTCAGGATGAGCAGTTCTTC. This codes for CASSLEVTDGQDEQFF. The complete variable domain, with remaining parts taken from reference TRBV11-3 and TRBJ2-1, reads EAGVVQSPRYKIIEKKQPVAFWCNPISGHNTLYWYLQNLGQGPELLIRYENEEAVDDSQLPKDRFSAERLKGVDSTLKIQPAELGDSAVYLCASSLEVTDGQDEQFFGPGTRLTVL.

This sequence joins TRBV29-1 and TRBJ1-5, with unresolved D. This CDR3 is 13 amino acids long. Between the trimmed V and J ends, which lost 2 bases and 3 bases, there was a span of 8 bases. The germline V gene has CDR1 SQVTM and CDR2 ANQGSEA. The CDR3 loop reads CSVEPGPNQPQHF. Written as DNA, the CDR3 is TGCAGCGTTGAACCAGGTCCCAATCAGCCCCAGCATTTT.

To note about this clonotype: Likely a read error: the CDR3 ends without its conserved phenylalanine or tryptophan. The limits of the CDR3 on the DNA are not certain, so only TCRdb's listed CDR3 is given. This chain connects TRBV7-9 to TRBJ2-3; the table gives TRBD1 as D, unverified against the DNA. In germline, CDR1 is SEHNR, CDR2 FQNEAQ (reference sequence). The CDR3 has 13 residues if both end residues are counted. The CDR3 reads CASSVGGTENQPQ.

This chain joins TRBV7-2 and TRBJ2-7; possible D gene TRBD2, 7 bases. Looked up from germline, CDR1 is SGHTA and CDR2 is FQGNSA. Deletions cut 5 bases from V and 2 bases from J, with 13 bases between. This CDR3 is 14 amino acids long. CDR3 nucleotide sequence: TGTGCCAGCAGCGCTGGCGGGGGCCCCTACGAGCAGTACTTC. It encodes CASSAGGGPYEQYF.

V usage is TRBV7-3 and J usage is TRBJ1-1; D may be TRBD1 (5 bases). V lost 2 bases and J 14 bases, leaving 24 bases between the germline ends. This CDR3 is 15 amino acids long. Germline CDR1 SGHTA, CDR2 FQGTGA. The CDR3 is CASSLALGGNTAQFF. CDR3 coding DNA: TGTGCCAGCAGCTTAGCTCTCGGGGGGAACACTGCCCAGTTCTTT. The entire variable domain, with the rest obtained from reference TRBV7-3 and TRBJ1-1, is as follows: GAGVSQTPSNKVTEKGKYVELRCDPISGHTALYWYRQSLGQGPEFLIYFQGTGAADDSGLPNDRFFAVRPEGSVSTLKIQRTERGDSAVYLCASSLALGGNTAQFFGQGTRLTVV.